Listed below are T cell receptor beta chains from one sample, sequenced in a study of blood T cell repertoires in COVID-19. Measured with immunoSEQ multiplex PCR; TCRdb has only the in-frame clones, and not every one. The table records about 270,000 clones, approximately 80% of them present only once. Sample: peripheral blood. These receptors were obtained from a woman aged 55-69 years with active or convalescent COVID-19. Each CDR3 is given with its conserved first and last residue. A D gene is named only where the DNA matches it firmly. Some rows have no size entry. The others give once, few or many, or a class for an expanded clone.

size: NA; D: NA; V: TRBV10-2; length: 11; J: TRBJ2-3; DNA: TGCGCCAGCAGCGACAGAACCGAGCAGTATTTT; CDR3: CASSDRTEQYF
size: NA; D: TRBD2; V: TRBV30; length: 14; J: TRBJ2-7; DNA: TGTGCCTGGAGTACTGCGGGGGTGATGAACGAGCAGTACTTC; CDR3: CAWSTAGVMNEQYF
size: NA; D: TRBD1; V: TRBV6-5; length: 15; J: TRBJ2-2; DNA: TGTGCCAGCAGAAAGGGACAGGCCAGACTCTTGAAGCTGTTTTTT; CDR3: CASRKGQARLLKLFF
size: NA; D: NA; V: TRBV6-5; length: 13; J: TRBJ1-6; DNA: TGTGCCAGCACGGTCTCCTATAATTCACCCCTCCACTTT; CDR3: CASTVSYNSPLHF
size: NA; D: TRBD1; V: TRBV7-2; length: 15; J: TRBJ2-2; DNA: TGTGCCAGCAGCTTTAAACAGGGGGTTCCCGGGGAGCTGTTTTTT; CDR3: CASSFKQGVPGELFF
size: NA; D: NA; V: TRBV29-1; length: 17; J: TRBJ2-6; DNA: TGCAGCGTTGAAGATCTTTCAGGAAACTCTGGGGCCAACGTCCTGACTTTC; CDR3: CSVEDLSGNSGANVLTF
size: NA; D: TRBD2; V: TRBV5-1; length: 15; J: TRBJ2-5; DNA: TGCGCCAGCAGCCCTACTAGCGGGGACAAAGAGACCCAGTACTTC; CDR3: CASSPTSGDKETQYF
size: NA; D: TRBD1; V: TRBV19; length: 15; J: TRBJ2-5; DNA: TGTGCCAGTAGCCCGACAGGGGTCTACCAAGAGACCCAGTACTTC; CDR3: CASSPTGVYQETQYF
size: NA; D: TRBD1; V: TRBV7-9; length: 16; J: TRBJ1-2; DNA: TGTGCCAGCAGCTTAGGGGCCGGGACAGGGGGCTATGGCTACACCTTC; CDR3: CASSLGAGTGGYGYTF
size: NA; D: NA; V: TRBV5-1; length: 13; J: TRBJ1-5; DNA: TGCGCCAGCAGCCCCGGTGAAAATCAGCCCCAGCATTTT; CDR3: CASSPGENQPQHF
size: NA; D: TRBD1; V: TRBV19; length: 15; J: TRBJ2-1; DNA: TGTGCCAGTAGTATCAGGGGGAACTCCTACAATGAGCAGTTCTTC; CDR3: CASSIRGNSYNEQFF
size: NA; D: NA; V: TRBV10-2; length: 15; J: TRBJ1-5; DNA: TGCGCCAGCAGTGGGACGGGATATAGCAATCAGCCCCAGCATTTT; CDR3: CASSGTGYSNQPQHF
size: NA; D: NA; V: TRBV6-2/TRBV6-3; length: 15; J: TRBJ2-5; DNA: TGTGCCAGCAGTTACGGGCCACCCAGGGGAGAGACCCAGTACTTC; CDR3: CASSYGPPRGETQYF
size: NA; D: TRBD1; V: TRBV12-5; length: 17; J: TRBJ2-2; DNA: TGTGCTAGTGGTTTGGTAACTGGGACAGGGAACACCGGGGAGCTGTTTTTT; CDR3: CASGLVTGTGNTGELFF
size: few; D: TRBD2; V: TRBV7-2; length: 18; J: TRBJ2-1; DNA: TGTGCCAGCAGCCCCCGCTCAAGCGGGGGAAGCCTCTACAATGAGCAGTTCTTC; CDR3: CASSPRSSGGSLYNEQFF
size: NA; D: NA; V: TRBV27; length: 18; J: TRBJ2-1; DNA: TGTGCCAGCAGTGAGCATAGGGGGTCTATTAGCTCCTACAATGAGCAGTTCTTC; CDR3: CASSEHRGSISSYNEQFF
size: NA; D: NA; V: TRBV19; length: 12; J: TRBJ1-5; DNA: TGTGCCAGTAAGAGTTACAATCAGCCCCAGCATTTT; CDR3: CASKSYNQPQHF